This T cell receptor (beta chain) was captured in a study of CD8+ T cells in alopecia areata. Across the study: Tofacitinib therapy took 6 to 18 months; 6 months off drug came after.

To note about this clone: Its antigen is not known.

V was trimmed by 1 base and J by 8 bases, leaving 26 bases between them. This CDR3 comprises 19 residues. CDR1 and CDR2 from the germline V gene are MGHRA and YSYEKL. General study results and limits: While patients received tofacitinib, many expanded lesional clones remained present in scalp and blood. Alopecia totalis/universalis scalp especially showed more expanded CD8+ clones than normal scalp.

Sequencing relied on a cDNA template that was reverse transcribed from extracted RNA. Profiling relied on immunoSEQ multiplex PCR, and the TCRdb table lists in-frame clones only, not all of them. The sample records over 200,000 clones, over 60% being singletons. Specified treatment: oral pan-JAK inhibitor, 5-10 mg twice daily. This chain links TRBV4-1 with TRBJ1-4; possibly TRBD1 for D (6 bases). The receptor was derived from a human donor with alopecia areata. The material was CD4+ T cells sorted from blood, obtained at week 4, from a patient treated with tofacitinib. CDR3: CASSQAKGTFPRQGEKLFF. DNA for the CDR3: TGCGCCAGCAGCCAAGCCAAAGGGACATTTCCCAGGCAGGGGGAAAAACTGTTTTTT.